This TCR beta chain was documented in a study of cytomegalovirus exposure and HLA in healthy donors. Overall study: A prior study identified some 100 million unique TCR beta sequences from 150 million to 200 million T cells.

On this clone itself: The antigen remains undetermined.

The CDR3 length is 12 residues. CDR1 is SNHLY, CDR2 FYNNEI, per germline. The germline V and J ends were trimmed by 8 bases and 2 bases, with 7 bases remaining between them. The PCR ran on 60 Vbeta and 13 Jbeta primers. TCRdb's copy holds only in-frame clones and misses some; the assay was immunoSEQ multiplex PCR. This sample yields about 190,000 clones, of which 87% are seen a single time; about 1.2% belongs to the top ten. Study results and limitations: There were three CMV-associated chains whose specificity for CMV antigens was confirmed in vitro.

This receptor was identified in a man aged 30 to 45 in good health and CMV-seronegative. The V gene is TRBV2, the J gene TRBJ1-5; D is uncertain. The sample comprised PBMCs. CDR3 loop: CASGPGNQPQHF. The CDR3 nucleotides are TGTGCCAGCGGTCCGGGCAATCAGCCCCAGCATTTT. Full variable domain (rest looked up from reference TRBV2 and TRBJ1-5): EPEVTQTPSHQVTQMGQEVILRCVPISNHLYFYWYRQILGQKVEFLVSFYNNEISEKSEIFDDQFSVERPDGSNFTLKIRSTKLEDSAMYFCASGPGNQPQHFGDGTRLSIL.